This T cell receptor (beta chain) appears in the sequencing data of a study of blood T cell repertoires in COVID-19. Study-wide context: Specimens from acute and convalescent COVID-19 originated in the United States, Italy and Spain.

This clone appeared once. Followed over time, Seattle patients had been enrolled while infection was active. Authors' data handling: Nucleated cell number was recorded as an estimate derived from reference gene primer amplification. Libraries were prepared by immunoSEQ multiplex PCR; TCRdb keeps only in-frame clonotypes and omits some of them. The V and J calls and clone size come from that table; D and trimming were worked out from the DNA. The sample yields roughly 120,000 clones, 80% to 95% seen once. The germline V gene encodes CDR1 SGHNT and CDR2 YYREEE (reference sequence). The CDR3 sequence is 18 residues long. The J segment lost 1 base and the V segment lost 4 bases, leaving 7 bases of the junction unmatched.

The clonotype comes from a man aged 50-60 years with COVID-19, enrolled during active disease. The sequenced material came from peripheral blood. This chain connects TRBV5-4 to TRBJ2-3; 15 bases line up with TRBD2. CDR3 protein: CASSTGTSGRLGTDTQYF. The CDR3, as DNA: TGTGCCAGCAGCACCGGGACTAGCGGGAGGCTCGGCACAGATACGCAGTATTTT.